This paragraph reports one T cell receptor (beta chain). Its antigen is not identified. This entry is derived from a study of CD4+ T cells in melanoma. The study's findings and limits: CD8+ T cell, macrophage and B cell function reportedly correlated with neoantigen-specific CD4+ T cells.

The table came from immunoSEQ multiplex PCR; TCRdb's copy has only in-frame clones and leaves some out. Of fewer than 55,000 clones in the sample, approximately 89% are singletons; the top ten hold about 12%. Germline assignment: CDR1 SGHDT and CDR2 YYEEEE. V lost 3 bases and J 3 bases, leaving 12 bases between the germline ends. This CDR3 comprises 15 residues. The TCR was taken from a human donor with melanoma. The chain is built from TRBV5-6 and TRBJ1-4; perhaps TRBD1 as D (5 bases). Sequencing was carried out using peripheral blood. Here the CDR3 DNA reads TGTGCCAGCAGCTCGGGGGGAGGGGCTAATGAAAAACTGTTTTTT. It is translated as CASSSGGGANEKLFF.